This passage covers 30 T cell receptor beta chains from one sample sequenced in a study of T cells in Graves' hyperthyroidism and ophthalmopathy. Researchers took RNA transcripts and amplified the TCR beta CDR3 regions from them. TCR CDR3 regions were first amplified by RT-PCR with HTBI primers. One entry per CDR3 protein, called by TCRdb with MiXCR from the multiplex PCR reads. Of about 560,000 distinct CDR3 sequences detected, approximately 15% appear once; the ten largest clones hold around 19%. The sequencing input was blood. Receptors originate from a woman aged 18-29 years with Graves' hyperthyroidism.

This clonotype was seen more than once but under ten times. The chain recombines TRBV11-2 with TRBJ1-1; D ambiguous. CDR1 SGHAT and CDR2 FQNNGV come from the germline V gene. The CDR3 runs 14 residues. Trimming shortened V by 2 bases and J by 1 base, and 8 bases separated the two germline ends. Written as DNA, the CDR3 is TGTGCCAGCAGCTTATCTGGGAGGAACACTGAAGCTTTCTTT. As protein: CASSLSGRNTEAFF.

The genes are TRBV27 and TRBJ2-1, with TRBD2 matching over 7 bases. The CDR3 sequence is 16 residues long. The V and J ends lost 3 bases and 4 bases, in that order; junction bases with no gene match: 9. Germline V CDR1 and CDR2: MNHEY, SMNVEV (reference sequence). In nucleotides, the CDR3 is TGTGCCAGCAGTTTGATGGCTAGCGGAGGGTACAATGAGCAGTTCTTC. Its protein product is CASSLMASGGYNEQFF.

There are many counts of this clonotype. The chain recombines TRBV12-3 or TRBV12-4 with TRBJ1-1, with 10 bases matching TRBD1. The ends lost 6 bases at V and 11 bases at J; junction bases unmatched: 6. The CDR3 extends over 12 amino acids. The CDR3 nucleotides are TGTGCCAGCAGATCCGACAGGGGGCCGGCTTTCTTT. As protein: CASRSDRGPAFF.

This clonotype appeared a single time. CDR3 nucleotide sequence: TGTGCCAGTAGTATAGTCGGGGGGCGCACAGATACGCAGTATTTT. Protein: CASSIVGGRTDTQYF. The chain is built from TRBV19 and TRBJ2-3, with a possible D match to TRBD2 (7 bases). V was shortened by 1 base and J by 1 base, with 9 bases between the two germline ends. Per germline, CDR1 LNHDA and CDR2 SQIVND (reference sequence). This CDR3 spans 15 amino acids.

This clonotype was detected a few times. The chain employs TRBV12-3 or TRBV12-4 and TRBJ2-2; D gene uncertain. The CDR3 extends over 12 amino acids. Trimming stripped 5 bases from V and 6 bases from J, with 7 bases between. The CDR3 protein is CASSQASGELFF. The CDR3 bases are TGTGCCAGCAGTCAGGCTTCCGGGGAGCTGTTTTTT.

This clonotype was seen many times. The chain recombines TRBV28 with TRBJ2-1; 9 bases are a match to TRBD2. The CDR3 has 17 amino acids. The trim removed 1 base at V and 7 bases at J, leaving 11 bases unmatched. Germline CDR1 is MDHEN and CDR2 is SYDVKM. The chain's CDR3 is CASSLLSGGGGNNEQFF. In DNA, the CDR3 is TGTGCCAGCAGTTTATTATCTGGCGGGGGGGGTAATAATGAGCAGTTCTTC.

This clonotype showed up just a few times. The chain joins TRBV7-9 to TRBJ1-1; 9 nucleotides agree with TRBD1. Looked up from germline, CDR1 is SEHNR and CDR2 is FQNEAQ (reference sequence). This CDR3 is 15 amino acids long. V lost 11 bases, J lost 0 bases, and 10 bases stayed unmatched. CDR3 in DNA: TGTGCCGGTGACTGGACAGGGGACATGAACACTGAAGCTTTCTTT. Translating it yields CAGDWTGDMNTEAFF.

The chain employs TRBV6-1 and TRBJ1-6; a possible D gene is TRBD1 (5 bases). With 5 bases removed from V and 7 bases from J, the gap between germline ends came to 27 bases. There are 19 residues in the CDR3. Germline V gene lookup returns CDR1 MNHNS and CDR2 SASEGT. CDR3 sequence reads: CASSKRPSRLGLINSPLHF. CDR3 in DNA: TGTGCCAGCAGTAAACGTCCATCGCGTTTGGGGCTAATAAATTCACCCCTCCACTTT.

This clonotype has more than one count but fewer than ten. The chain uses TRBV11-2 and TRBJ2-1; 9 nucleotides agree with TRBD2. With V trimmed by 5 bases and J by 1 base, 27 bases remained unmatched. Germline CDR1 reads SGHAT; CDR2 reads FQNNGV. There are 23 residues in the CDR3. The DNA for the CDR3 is TGTGCCAGCAGCCGAACTACCCGCTCCTTGGCGGGAGGGCCCTCGATATCCTACAATGAGCAGTTCTTC. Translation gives CASSRTTRSLAGGPSISYNEQFF.

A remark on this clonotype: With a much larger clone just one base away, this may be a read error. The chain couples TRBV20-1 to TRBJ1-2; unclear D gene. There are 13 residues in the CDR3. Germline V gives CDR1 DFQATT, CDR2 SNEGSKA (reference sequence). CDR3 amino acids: CSASRSSNYGSTF. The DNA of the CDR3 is TGCAGTGCTAGCCGTTCCTCTAACTATGGCTCCACCTTC.

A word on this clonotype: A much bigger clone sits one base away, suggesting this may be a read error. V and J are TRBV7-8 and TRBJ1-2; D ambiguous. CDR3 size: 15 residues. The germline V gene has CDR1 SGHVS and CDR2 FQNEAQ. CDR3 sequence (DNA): TGTGCCAGCAGCTTACTCGGACCCGGAGGCTATGGCTGCACCTTC. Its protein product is CASSLLGPGGYGCTF.

In DNA form, the CDR3 reads TGTGCCAGCAGCTTAATCACAGGCTATACCTACGAGCAGTACTTC. Protein sequence: CASSLITGYTYEQYF. The chain couples TRBV7-9 to TRBJ2-7, with TRBD1 as a possible D gene (5 bases). The CDR3 extends over 15 amino acids. Germline CDR1 SEHNR, CDR2 FQNEAQ (reference sequence). V was trimmed by 2 bases and J by 2 bases, leaving 13 bases between them.

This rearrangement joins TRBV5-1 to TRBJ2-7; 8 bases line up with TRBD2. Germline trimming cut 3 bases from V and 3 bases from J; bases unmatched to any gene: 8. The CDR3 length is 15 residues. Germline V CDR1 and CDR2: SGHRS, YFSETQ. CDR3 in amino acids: CASSSAGGGLYEQYF. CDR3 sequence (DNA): TGCGCCAGCAGCTCCGCCGGGGGGGGGCTCTACGAGCAGTACTTC.

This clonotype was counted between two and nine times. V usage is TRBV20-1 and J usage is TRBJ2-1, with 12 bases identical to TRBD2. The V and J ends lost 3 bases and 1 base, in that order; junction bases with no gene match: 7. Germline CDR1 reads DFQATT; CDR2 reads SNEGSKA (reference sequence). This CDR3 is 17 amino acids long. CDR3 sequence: CSARTTSGRLSYNEQFF. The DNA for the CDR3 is TGCAGTGCTAGGACCACTAGCGGGAGGTTATCCTACAATGAGCAGTTCTTC.

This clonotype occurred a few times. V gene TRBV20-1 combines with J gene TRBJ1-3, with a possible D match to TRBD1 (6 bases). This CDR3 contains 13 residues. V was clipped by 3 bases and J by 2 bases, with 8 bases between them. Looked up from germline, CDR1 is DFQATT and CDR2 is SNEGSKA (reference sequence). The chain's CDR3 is CSASRDTGNTIYF. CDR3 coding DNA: TGCAGTGCTAGCAGGGACACTGGAAACACCATATATTTT.

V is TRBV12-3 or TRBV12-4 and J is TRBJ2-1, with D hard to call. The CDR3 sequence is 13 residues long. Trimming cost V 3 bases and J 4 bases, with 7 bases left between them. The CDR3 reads CASSFESYNEQFF. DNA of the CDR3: TGTGCCAGCAGTTTTGAGTCATACAATGAGCAGTTCTTC.

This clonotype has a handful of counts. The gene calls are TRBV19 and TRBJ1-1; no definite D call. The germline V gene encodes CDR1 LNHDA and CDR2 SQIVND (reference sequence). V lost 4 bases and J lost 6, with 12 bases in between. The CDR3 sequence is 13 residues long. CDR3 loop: CASSTNQWPEAFF. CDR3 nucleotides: TGTGCCAGTAGTACCAATCAATGGCCTGAAGCTTTCTTT. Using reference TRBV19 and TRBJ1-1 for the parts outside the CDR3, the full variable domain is DGGITQSPKYLFRKEGQNVTLSCEQNLNHDAMYWYRQDPGQGLRLIYYSQIVNDFQKGDIAEGYSVSREKKESFPLTVTSAQKNPTAFYLCASSTNQWPEAFFGQGTRLTVV.

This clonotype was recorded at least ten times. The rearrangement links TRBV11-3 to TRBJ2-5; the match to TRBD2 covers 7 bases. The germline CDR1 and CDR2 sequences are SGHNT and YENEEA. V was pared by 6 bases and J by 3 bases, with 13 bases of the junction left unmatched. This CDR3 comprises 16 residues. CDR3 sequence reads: CASSLARGLRKETQYF. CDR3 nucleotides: TGTGCCAGCAGTCTAGCTCGGGGACTAAGGAAAGAGACCCAGTACTTC.

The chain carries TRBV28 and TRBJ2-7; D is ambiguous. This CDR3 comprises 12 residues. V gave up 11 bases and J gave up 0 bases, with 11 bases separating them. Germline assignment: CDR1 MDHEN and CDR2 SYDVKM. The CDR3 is CAVRDFSYEQYF. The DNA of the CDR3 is TGTGCCGTCCGAGACTTCTCCTACGAGCAGTACTTC.

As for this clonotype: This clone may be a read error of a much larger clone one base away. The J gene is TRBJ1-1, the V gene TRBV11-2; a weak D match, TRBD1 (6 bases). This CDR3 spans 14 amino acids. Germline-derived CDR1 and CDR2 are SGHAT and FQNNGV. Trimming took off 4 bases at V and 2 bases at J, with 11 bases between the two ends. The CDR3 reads CASSYLGGNTEAFF. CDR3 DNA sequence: TGTGCCAGCAGCTACCTGGGGGGCAACACTGAAGCTTTCTTT.

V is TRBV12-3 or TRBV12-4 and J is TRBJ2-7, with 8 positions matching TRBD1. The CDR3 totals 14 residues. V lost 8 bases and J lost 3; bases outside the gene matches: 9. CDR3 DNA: TGTGCCAGCGGGCAGGGGGCAACTAACTACGAGCAGTACTTC. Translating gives CASGQGATNYEQYF.

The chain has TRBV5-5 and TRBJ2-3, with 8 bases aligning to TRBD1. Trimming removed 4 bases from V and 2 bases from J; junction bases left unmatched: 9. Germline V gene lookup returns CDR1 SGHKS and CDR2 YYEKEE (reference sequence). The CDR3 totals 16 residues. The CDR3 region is CASSPLTGADTDTQYF. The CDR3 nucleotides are TGTGCCAGCAGCCCCTTGACAGGGGCAGACACAGATACGCAGTATTTT.

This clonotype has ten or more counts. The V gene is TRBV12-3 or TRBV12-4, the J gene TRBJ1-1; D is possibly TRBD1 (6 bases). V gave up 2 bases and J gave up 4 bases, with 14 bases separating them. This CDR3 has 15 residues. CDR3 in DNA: TGTGCCAGCAGTTTAATGGGAGGAGGGGGCACTGAAGCTTTCTTT. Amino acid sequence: CASSLMGGGGTEAFF.

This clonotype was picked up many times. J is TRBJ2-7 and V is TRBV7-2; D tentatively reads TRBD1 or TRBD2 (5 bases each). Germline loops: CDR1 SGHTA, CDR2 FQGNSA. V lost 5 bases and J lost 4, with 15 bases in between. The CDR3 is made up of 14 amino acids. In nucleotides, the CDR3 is TGTGCCAGCAGCAGACGGGGCAGCGGTTACGAGCAGTACTTC. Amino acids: CASSRRGSGYEQYF.

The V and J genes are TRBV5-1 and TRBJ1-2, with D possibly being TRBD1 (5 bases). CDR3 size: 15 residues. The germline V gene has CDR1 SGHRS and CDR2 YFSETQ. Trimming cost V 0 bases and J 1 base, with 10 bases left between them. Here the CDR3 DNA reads TGCGCCAGCAGCTTGGGACAGAATGTTAACTATGGCTACACCTTC. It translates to CASSLGQNVNYGYTF.

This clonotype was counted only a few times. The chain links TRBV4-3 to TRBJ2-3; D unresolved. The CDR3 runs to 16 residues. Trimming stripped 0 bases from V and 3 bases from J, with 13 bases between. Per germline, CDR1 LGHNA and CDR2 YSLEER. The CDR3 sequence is CASSQESAAPTDTQYF. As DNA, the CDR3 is TGCGCCAGCAGCCAAGAGTCGGCAGCCCCGACAGATACGCAGTATTTT.

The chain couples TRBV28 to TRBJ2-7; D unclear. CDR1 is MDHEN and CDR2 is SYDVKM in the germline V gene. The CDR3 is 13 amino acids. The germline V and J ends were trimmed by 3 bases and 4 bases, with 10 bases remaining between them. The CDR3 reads CASSFGMSYEQYF. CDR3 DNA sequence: TGTGCCAGCAGTTTTGGTATGTCATACGAGCAGTACTTC.

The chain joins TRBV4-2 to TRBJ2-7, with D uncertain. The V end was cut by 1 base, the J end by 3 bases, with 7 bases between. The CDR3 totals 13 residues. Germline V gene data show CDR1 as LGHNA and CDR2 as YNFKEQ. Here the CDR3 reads CASSQVPGYEQYF. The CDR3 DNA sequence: TGTGCCAGCAGCCAAGTCCCCGGCTACGAGCAGTACTTC.

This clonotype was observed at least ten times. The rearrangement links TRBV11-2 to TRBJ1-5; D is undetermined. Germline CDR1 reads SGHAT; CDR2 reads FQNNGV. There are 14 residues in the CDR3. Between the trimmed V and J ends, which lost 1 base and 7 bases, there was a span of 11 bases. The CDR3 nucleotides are TGTGCCAGCAGCTTAGTAGGTACGGACCAGCCCCAGCATTTT. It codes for CASSLVGTDQPQHF.

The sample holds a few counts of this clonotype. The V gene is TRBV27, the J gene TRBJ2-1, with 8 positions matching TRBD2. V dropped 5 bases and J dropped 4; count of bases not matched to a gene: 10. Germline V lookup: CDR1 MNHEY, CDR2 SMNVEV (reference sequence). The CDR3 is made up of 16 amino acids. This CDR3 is CASSPLLGTRYNEQFF. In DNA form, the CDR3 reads TGTGCCAGCAGTCCCCTTCTTGGGACTAGATACAATGAGCAGTTCTTC.